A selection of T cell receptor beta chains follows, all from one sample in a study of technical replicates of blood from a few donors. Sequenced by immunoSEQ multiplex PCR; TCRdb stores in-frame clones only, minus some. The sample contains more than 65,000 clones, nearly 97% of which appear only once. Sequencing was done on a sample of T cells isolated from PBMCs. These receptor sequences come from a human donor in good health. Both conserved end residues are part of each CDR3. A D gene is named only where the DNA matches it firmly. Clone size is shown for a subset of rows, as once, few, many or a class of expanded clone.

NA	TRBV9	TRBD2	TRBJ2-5	CASSGPGLAGVTQYF	TGTGCCAGCAGCGGACCGGGACTAGCGGGGGTGACCCAGTACTTC
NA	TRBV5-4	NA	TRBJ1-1	CASSLVQGGNTEAFF	TGTGCCAGCAGCTTGGTGCAAGGGGGGAACACTGAAGCTTTCTTT
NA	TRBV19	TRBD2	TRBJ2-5	CASSIDHSGLAGGETQYF	TGTGCCAGTAGTATAGATCATAGTGGGCTAGCGGGAGGGGAGACCCAGTACTTC
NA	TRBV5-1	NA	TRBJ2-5	CASSPLQLERTQYF	TGCGCCAGCAGCCCGTTACAGCTCGAGAGGACCCAGTACTTC
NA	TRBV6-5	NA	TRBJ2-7	CASLSYEQYF	TGTGCCAGCCTATCCTACGAGCAGTACTTC
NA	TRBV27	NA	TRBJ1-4	CASSPIRDTATNEKLFF	TGTGCCAGCAGTCCCATCCGGGACACGGCAACTAATGAAAAACTGTTTTTT
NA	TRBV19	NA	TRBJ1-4	CASSPTQVEKLFF	TGTGCCAGTAGTCCCACACAGGTTGAAAAACTGTTTTTT
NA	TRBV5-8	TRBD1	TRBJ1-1	CASSWTGPLNTEAFF	TGTGCCAGCAGCTGGACAGGGCCCCTGAACACTGAAGCTTTCTTT
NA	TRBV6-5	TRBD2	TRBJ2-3	CASSYPKLALEDTQYF	TGTGCCAGCAGTTACCCGAAACTAGCGTTGGAGGATACGCAGTATTTT
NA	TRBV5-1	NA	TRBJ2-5	CASSGEGGETQYF	TGCGCCAGCAGTGGGGAAGGAGGAGAGACCCAGTACTTC
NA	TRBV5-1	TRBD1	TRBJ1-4	CASSLGGQGNEKLFF	TGCGCCAGCAGCCTTGGCGGACAGGGAAATGAAAAACTGTTTTTT
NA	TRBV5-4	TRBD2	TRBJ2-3	CASSAGLVKGDTQYF	TGTGCCAGCAGCGCGGGACTAGTGAAGGGAGATACGCAGTATTTT
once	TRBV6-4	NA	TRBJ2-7	CASSEPGYPNYEQYF	TGTGCCAGCAGTGAACCAGGGTACCCGAACTACGAGCAGTACTTC